These 26 T cell receptor beta chains came from one sample sequenced in a study of blood T cell repertoires in COVID-19. The data were produced by immunoSEQ multiplex PCR, yet TCRdb's version contains in-frame clones alone and is incomplete. The table lists around 30,000 clones, around 93% of them singletons. The sample taken for sequencing was peripheral blood. These receptors all come from a human donor in a cohort sampled during active COVID-19.

The chain links TRBV27 to TRBJ1-5; tentative D call: TRBD1 (5 bases). V was cut by 3 bases and J by 7 bases, with 13 bases left in between. Germline values: CDR1 MNHEY, CDR2 SMNVEV (reference sequence). This CDR3 has 14 residues. The CDR3 region has the DNA TGTGCCAGCAGTTTTCGGGGGGAAGGACAGCCCCAGCATTTT. Amino acids: CASSFRGEGQPQHF.

The J gene is TRBJ2-7, the V gene TRBV2, with 10 bases that match TRBD1. Germline CDR1 reads SNHLY; CDR2 reads FYNNEI. The CDR3 has 18 amino acids. The J segment lost 0 bases and the V segment lost 7 bases, leaving 15 bases of the junction unmatched. The CDR3 is CASKGAWGQGIASYEQYV. CDR3 in DNA: TGTGCCAGCAAGGGGGCCTGGGGACAGGGGATTGCCTCCTACGAGCAGTACGTC.

The chain links TRBV3-1 (or the pseudogene TRBV3-2) to TRBJ1-4, with 9 positions matching TRBD1. This CDR3 comprises 15 residues. Germline loops: CDR1 LGHDT, CDR2 YNNKEL (reference sequence). V shed 3 bases, J shed 8 bases, and the junction held 7 bases outside the gene matches. CDR3 in amino acids: CASSHPDRGGEKLFF. CDR3 coding DNA: TGTGCCAGCAGCCACCCGGACAGGGGAGGCGAAAAACTGTTTTTT.

This clone was recorded once. V and J are TRBV11-3 and TRBJ2-3; D is perhaps TRBD2 (6 bases). V was pared by 0 bases and J by 2 bases, with 9 bases between. CDR3 length equals 15 residues. Germline assignment: CDR1 SGHNT and CDR2 YENEEA. The CDR3 DNA follows: TGTGCCAGCAGCTTAGAATTAGCGGTCACAGATACGCAGTATTTT. Translation: CASSLELAVTDTQYF.

This clone came up once. The V gene is TRBV19, the J gene TRBJ1-1; 8 nucleotides agree with TRBD1. The CDR3 extends over 13 amino acids. J was trimmed by 10 bases and V by 5 bases; bases with no gene match: 9. CDR1 LNHDA and CDR2 SQIVND come from the germline V gene (reference sequence). The CDR3 DNA follows: TGTGCCAGTAGTCCCGAAACAGGGGGAAGAGCTTTCTTT. Amino acids: CASSPETGGRAFF. Variable domain in full (rest from reference TRBV19 and TRBJ1-1): DGGITQSPKYLFRKEGQNVTLSCEQNLNHDAMYWYRQDPGQGLRLIYYSQIVNDFQKGDIAEGYSVSREKKESFPLTVTSAQKNPTAFYLCASSPETGGRAFFGQGTRLTVV.

This chain links TRBV19 with TRBJ2-1; 7 positions agree with TRBD2. V lost 6 bases to trimming and J lost 5 bases; unmatched junction nucleotides: 4. This CDR3 has 13 amino acids. Looked up from germline, CDR1 is LNHDA and CDR2 is SQIVND (reference sequence). In DNA, the CDR3 is TGTGCCAGTAGGACGGGGGGTCACAATGAGCAGTTCTTC. This sequence encodes CASRTGGHNEQFF.

This clone was counted once. V is TRBV6-5 and J is TRBJ2-5; D may be TRBD1 (5 bases). CDR1 is MNHEY and CDR2 is SVGAGI in the germline V gene. The ends were cut back, 6 bases at V and 4 bases at J, with 18 bases in the middle. The CDR3 contains 15 residues. In DNA form, the CDR3 reads TGTGCCAGCAGCACCGACCAGGGCCGTGGAGAGACCCAGTACTTC. Translating gives CASSTDQGRGETQYF.

The V and J genes are TRBV11-1 and TRBJ2-7, with 14 bases lining up with TRBD2. Trimming removed 3 bases from V and 4 bases from J; junction bases left unmatched: 2. CDR1 and CDR2 (germline): SGHAT, FQDESV (reference sequence). The CDR3 runs to 15 residues. CDR3 bases: TGTGCCAGCAGCTTGGGGACTAGCGGGAGTTACGAGCAGTACGTC. Encoded protein: CASSLGTSGSYEQYV.

This chain links TRBV11-2 with TRBJ2-1; 8 nucleotides match TRBD2. Germline CDR1 is SGHAT and CDR2 is FQNNGV. The CDR3 contains 14 residues. The trim removed 2 bases at V and 8 bases at J, leaving 5 bases unmatched. CDR3 bases: TGTGCCAGCAGCTTACTCCGGGGGGGTCATGAGCAGTTCTTC. Translation gives CASSLLRGGHEQFF.

Comments on this clone: Germline and junction disagree at one end, which may indicate a read error. This chain connects TRBV4-1 to TRBJ2-1; the match to TRBD2 covers 11 bases. Germline V gene sequence: CDR1 MGHRA, CDR2 YSYEKL. The CDR3 loop spans 15 amino acids. CDR3 amino acids: CVSSQTSGRGDEQFF. For the CDR3, the DNA is TGCGTCAGCAGCCAAACTAGCGGGAGAGGCGATGAGCAGTTCTTC.

This clone was detected a few times. The genes are TRBV6-5 and TRBJ2-3; TRBD2 agrees at 7 bases. Trimming removed 6 bases from V and 5 bases from J; junction bases left unmatched: 11. This CDR3 comprises 15 residues. CDR1 is MNHEY and CDR2 is SVGAGI in the germline V gene. This chain's CDR3 is CASSPGGGSGDTQYF. The CDR3 DNA follows: TGTGCCAGCAGCCCGGGGGGAGGGAGTGGAGATACGCAGTATTTT.

The rearrangement joins TRBV27 to TRBJ2-3; 9 nucleotides match TRBD2. From germline, CDR1 is MNHEY and CDR2 SMNVEV (reference sequence). The CDR3 loop spans 17 amino acids. Losses at the gene ends were 4 bases for V and 0 bases for J; bases not matched to a gene: 8. The CDR3 region has the DNA TGTGCCAGCAGTTGGAATAGCGGGGGCCGGAGCACAGATACGCAGTATTTT. This encodes CASSWNSGGRSTDTQYF.

The V and J genes are TRBV2 and TRBJ1-3; D ambiguous. The CDR3 contains 13 residues. The germline V gene encodes CDR1 SNHLY and CDR2 FYNNEI. V was trimmed by 11 bases and J by 1 base, leaving 12 bases between them. The CDR3 loop reads CASGRISGNTIYF. In nucleotides, the CDR3 is TGTGCCTCGGGGAGAATTTCTGGAAACACCATATATTTT.

V is TRBV18 and J is TRBJ1-2; D call uncertain. Trimming cost V 3 bases and J 8 bases, with 13 bases left between them. The CDR3 covers 13 residues. The germline gives CDR1 KGHSH, CDR2 LQKENI. The CDR3 protein is CASSPARSEGYTF. The CDR3 coding sequence is TGTGCCAGCTCACCCGCCCGATCTGAGGGCTACACCTTC.

This clone was counted a single time. The chain employs TRBV5-1 and TRBJ2-1; 8 bases map to TRBD2. Germline CDR1 reads SGHRS; CDR2 reads YFSETQ. This CDR3 is 16 amino acids long. V trimming: 5 bases; J trimming: 0 bases; junction bases outside the gene matches: 7. The CDR3 region is CASSWGAGGSYNEQFF. As DNA, the CDR3 is TGCGCCAGCAGTTGGGGCGCGGGGGGCTCCTACAATGAGCAGTTCTTC.

This sequence joins TRBV7-5 and TRBJ2-7; the table's D call, TRBD1, was not checked against the DNA. TRBV7-5 is given as a pseudogene. CDR3 length: 16 amino acids. The CDR3 reads CARSVVTTGQGYEQYV. The CDR3 bases are TGTGCCAGAAGCGTAGTGACGACGGGACAGGGCTACGAGCAGTACGTC.

The chain employs TRBV9 and TRBJ2-1, with 8 nucleotides matching TRBD1. CDR1 is SGDLS, CDR2 YYNGEE, per germline. There are 21 residues in the CDR3. The V gene end was trimmed by 3 bases and the J gene end by 8 bases; junction bases not matched to a gene: 28. This CDR3 reads CASSEGFGGQVGRGVSDEQFF. The CDR3 coding sequence is TGTGCCAGCAGCGAGGGATTTGGGGGACAGGTCGGGCGAGGTGTGTCGGATGAGCAGTTCTTC.

J is TRBJ2-2 and V is TRBV4-1; possibly TRBD1 for D (7 bases). V was cut by 0 bases and J by 7 bases, with 12 bases left in between. CDR3 length equals 15 residues. Germline V gives CDR1 MGHRA, CDR2 YSYEKL. The CDR3 protein is CASSQEWQGGGELFF. Written as DNA, the CDR3 is TGCGCCAGCAGCCAAGAGTGGCAGGGGGGCGGGGAGCTGTTTTTT.

This sequence joins TRBV6-6 and TRBJ1-1; 7 bases align to TRBD1. The CDR3 length is 12 residues. V was clipped by 4 bases and J by 6 bases; unmatched bases: 2. The germline V gene has CDR1 MNHNY and CDR2 SVGAGI (reference sequence). The CDR3, as DNA: TGTGCCAGCAGTTCGACAGGGCCTGAAGCTTTCTTT. Translation: CASSSTGPEAFF.

About this clone: One end of the junction fails to match germline, which may point to a read error. The chain recombines TRBV7-7 with TRBJ1-1; unclear D gene. The CDR3 sequence is 9 residues long. The germline CDR1 and CDR2 sequences are SSHAT and FNYEAQ (reference sequence). In DNA, the CDR3 is TGTGCTAGCATCCTTGTGGCTTTCTTT. This encodes CASILVAFF.

The chain couples TRBV2 to TRBJ1-2; 11 nucleotides line up with TRBD1. Looked up from germline, CDR1 is SNHLY and CDR2 is FYNNEI. V lost 3 bases, J lost 7 bases, and 4 bases stayed unmatched. CDR3 length: 14 residues. The CDR3 DNA follows: TGTGCCAGCAGTGATCTCGGACAGGGGGCTGGCTACACCTTC. It yields the protein CASSDLGQGAGYTF.

This chain links TRBV7-2 with TRBJ1-2; TRBD1 agrees at 9 bases. The CDR3 contains 13 residues. In germline, CDR1 is SGHTA, CDR2 FQGNSA. V gave up 6 bases and J gave up 8 bases; unmatched junction bases: 7. The CDR3 loop reads CASRIQGAEGYTF. The CDR3 nucleotides are TGTGCCAGCAGGATACAGGGGGCCGAAGGCTACACCTTC.

The rearrangement links TRBV24-1 to TRBJ2-1; TRBD2 is a possible D gene (6 bases). V was cut by 0 bases and J by 2 bases, with 10 bases left in between. This CDR3 has 16 residues. Germline loops: CDR1 KGHDR, CDR2 SFDVKD. The CDR3: CATSDLSGGAYNEQFF. The CDR3 region has the DNA TGTGCCACCAGTGATTTGAGTGGAGGGGCCTACAATGAGCAGTTCTTC.

V and J are TRBV18 and TRBJ1-2; D may be TRBD1 (6 bases). Germline-derived CDR1 and CDR2 are KGHSH and LQKENI. There are 13 residues in the CDR3. The germline V and J ends were trimmed by 4 bases and 5 bases, with 11 bases remaining between them. CDR3 nucleotide sequence: TGTGCCAGCTCACAGGCAGGGGCTTATGGCTACACCTTC. Amino acids: CASSQAGAYGYTF.

The chain links TRBV19 to TRBJ2-1, with TRBD1 matching 9 bases. The CDR3 is 16 residues long. Germline CDR1 and CDR2: LNHDA and SQIVND (reference sequence). Trimming at V came to 6 bases and at J to 0 bases, leaving 6 bases not matched to a gene. The CDR3: CASRLPGQGSYNEQFF. For the CDR3, the DNA is TGTGCCAGTAGACTCCCGGGACAGGGCTCCTACAATGAGCAGTTCTTC.

The chain recombines TRBV18 with TRBJ2-7, with D maybe TRBD2 (6 bases). CDR1 KGHSH and CDR2 LQKENI come from the germline V gene. V shed 1 base and J shed 6 bases, with 10 bases lying between them. CDR3 length: 13 residues. The CDR3 sequence: CASSPQGRGEQYV. The CDR3 DNA follows: TGTGCCAGCTCACCACAAGGGCGGGGCGAGCAGTACGTC.